The 11 T cell receptor beta chains below all came from one sample that was sequenced in a study of blood T cells in healthy people across ages (dated by TCRdb to 2013 to 2016). Libraries came from 5' RACE. Sequencer: Illumina HiSeq 2500. A second PCR of roughly 7 to 11 cycles was performed with a sample-barcoded 5' primer and a J-beta primer mix. TCRdb cleaned the public reads at Q25 with fastp, built clones with MiXCR and kept in-frame beta chains. All rows with the same CDR3 protein become a single entry with the most common DNA and genes. The sample yields 1.5 million or so distinct CDR3 sequences; approximately 43% were counted once. 4% of the sample goes to the ten largest clones. Sequences were obtained from blood. All receptors come from a woman aged 18 to 35 in good health.

This chain connects TRBV4-2 to TRBJ1-1, with D perhaps matching TRBD1 (5 bases). The CDR3 is 14 amino acids. Germline lookup yields CDR1 LGHNA and CDR2 YNFKEQ. V was cut by 1 base and J by 5 bases, with 11 bases left in between. Here the CDR3 DNA reads TGTGCCAGCAGCCAAGGCAGGGTGTTTACTGAAGCTTTCTTT. Translated: CASSQGRVFTEAFF.

CDR3 nucleotides: TGTGCCAGCATCGGGGGGCTGCCCACTGAAGCTTTCTTT. Translating it yields CASIGGLPTEAFF. The chain employs TRBV5-6 and TRBJ1-1; tentatively, D is TRBD1 (6 bases). The CDR3 loop spans 13 amino acids. Trimming left V 6 bases short and J 4 bases short, with 13 bases between. The germline V gene has CDR1 SGHDT and CDR2 YYEEEE.

This clonotype was detected a few times. The chain couples TRBV4-1 to TRBJ1-2; perhaps TRBD1 as D (5 bases). Trimming took 0 bases from V and 0 from J, leaving 14 bases between them. CDR3 length equals 17 residues. Germline V gives CDR1 MGHRA, CDR2 YSYEKL. The CDR3 spells CASSQDLRGLANYGYTF. For the CDR3, the DNA is TGCGCCAGCAGCCAAGATCTTCGGGGCCTAGCTAACTATGGCTACACCTTC.

The chain recombines TRBV9 with TRBJ1-2; D is possibly TRBD1 (6 bases). CDR3 length equals 14 residues. Deletions cut 3 bases from V and 8 bases from J, with 17 bases between. The germline CDR1 and CDR2 sequences are SGDLS and YYNGEE. CDR3 sequence reads: CASSDSGTWKGYTF. The CDR3 DNA is TGTGCCAGCAGCGATTCCGGGACATGGAAAGGCTACACCTTC. Based on the CDR3 plus reference TRBV9 and TRBJ1-2, the full variable domain is DSGVTQTPKHLITATGQRVTLRCSPRSGDLSVYWYQQSLDQGLQFLIQYYNGEERAKGNILERFSAQQFPDLHSELNLSSLELGDSALYFCASSDSGTWKGYTFGSGTRLTVV.

This clonotype was counted between two and nine times. This chain uses TRBV27 with TRBJ2-7; D possibly corresponds to TRBD1 (5 bases). The CDR3 is 14 amino acids. V lost 4 bases to trimming and J lost 1 base, with 11 bases between them. Germline loops: CDR1 MNHEY, CDR2 SMNVEV (reference sequence). CDR3 in amino acids: CASSWGLYSYEQYF. DNA of the CDR3: TGTGCCAGCAGTTGGGGCCTTTATTCCTACGAGCAGTACTTC.

The J gene is TRBJ2-3, the V gene TRBV7-9; the D is unclear. V shed 5 bases and J shed 2 bases, with 17 bases lying between them. Looked up from germline, CDR1 is SEHNR and CDR2 is FQNEAQ (reference sequence). There are 16 residues in the CDR3. In nucleotides, the CDR3 is TGTGCCAGCAGCCCCCCGATAGGGCTGAACACAGATACGCAGTATTTT. Translating it yields CASSPPIGLNTDTQYF.

V gene TRBV28 combines with J gene TRBJ2-7; 9 nucleotides align to TRBD1. The J call may not be correct, given that the DNA end is closer to TRBJ2-5. The CDR3 is 15 amino acids. Germline CDR1 and CDR2: MDHEN and SYDVKM. In DNA, the CDR3 is TGTGCCAGCAGTTCATCCGGGACAGGGCGGGAGACCCAGTACTTC. This codes for CASSSSGTGRETQYF.

J is TRBJ2-3 and V is TRBV3-1; D uncertain. Germline CDR1 and CDR2: LGHDT and YNNKEL (reference sequence). This CDR3 region has 13 residues. Trimming removed 3 bases at V and 5 bases at J, with 9 bases between. CDR3 nucleotide sequence: TGTGCCAGCAGCCACCAAGGTGGAGATACGCAGTATTTT. Translated: CASSHQGGDTQYF.

In its sample, this clonotype was seen once. The chain combines TRBV7-6 with TRBJ1-1; D uncertain. V lost 0 bases and J lost 7, with 9 bases in between. Germline assignment: CDR1 SGHVS and CDR2 FNYEAQ. The CDR3 consists of 13 residues. The CDR3 is CASSLAPTDEAFF. The CDR3 region has the DNA TGTGCCAGCAGCTTAGCCCCCACAGATGAAGCTTTCTTT.

The J gene is TRBJ2-7, the V gene TRBV28; TRBD2 is a possible D gene (5 bases). V lost 3 bases to trimming and J lost 2 bases, with 11 bases between them. Germline V gives CDR1 MDHEN, CDR2 SYDVKM. The CDR3 spans 14 residues. For the CDR3, the DNA is TGTGCCAGCAGTTTCCCTAGCAAGGCCTACGAGCAGTACTTC. Protein product: CASSFPSKAYEQYF.

V usage is TRBV6-1 and J usage is TRBJ2-7; 8 nucleotides match TRBD1. Trimming took 4 bases from V and 5 from J; bases not matched to a gene: 7. CDR3 size: 14 residues. Germline lookup yields CDR1 MNHNS and CDR2 SASEGT. CDR3 sequence (DNA): TGTGCCAGCAGTGCCCGACAGGGGAGCAACGAGCAGTACTTC. It encodes CASSARQGSNEQYF.